This TCR beta chain was captured in a study of T cells in Graves' hyperthyroidism and ophthalmopathy (dated by TCRdb to about 2019). For context, the study as a whole: Peripheral blood samples were taken at initial diagnosis, before any treatment was given. To identify distinguishing TCR V-J signatures, a discovery cohort of about 100 patients was used, comprising some 45 with Graves' ophthalmopathy and approximately 58 with stable Graves' hyperthyroidism. Prospective prediction of ophthalmopathy was tested in an independent validation cohort consisting of roughly 19 hyperthyroidism patients and around 16 patients who later progressed to ophthalmopathy. The 100 discovery patients were randomly split 7:3 into training and test sets. The study also compared thyroid tissue and blood T-cell repertoires from more than 5 Graves' hyperthyroidism patients. After blood sampling, hyperthyroidism patients were treated with methimazole at a starting dose of 30 mg daily, and ophthalmopathy patients were treated with high-dose intravenous methylprednisolone. The paper reports TCR Vbeta CDR3 sequencing of fewer than 150 peripheral blood samples: around 45 ophthalmopathy, 75 to 80 hyperthyroidism and approximately 17 progressor patients.

This clonotype was observed a handful of times. Its antigen is currently not known. No base qualities exist here, and no much larger clone lies one base off it. Overall study results and their limits: Most expanded thyroid clonotypes (frequency above 0.001) were also detected in blood, a finding suggesting that blood repertoires may reflect thyroid immune responses. Sample size was not statistically predetermined, and investigators were not blinded to group allocation. In cross-validation, a model built on a 13 V-J signature told ophthalmopathy apart from stable hyperthyroidism with approximately 90% sensitivity and approximately 81% specificity, and in testing the same model reached 80%/75%. In validation, the model predicted progression to ophthalmopathy a median of roughly 6.5 months before onset, with 70% to 71% sensitivity and roughly 77% specificity.

Amplification of TCR beta CDR3 regions was carried out from RNA transcripts. The TCR CDR3 was subjected to a first round of RT-PCR using the HTBI primer set and the Qiagen OneStep RT-PCR kit. Libraries were constructed in a second round of multiplex PCR, after which size selection and purification were carried out. The libraries were sequenced on an Illumina HiSeq2000 using paired-end 100 bp reads. The original pipeline was this. SOAPnuke was used to process the raw data, removing reads that contained adapters or uncalled bases, had a mean Phred below 15, or lacked an exact match to the constant primer or identifier. COPE v1.2.5 was used to merge high-quality paired reads, and clonotypes were defined as unique nucleotide sequences. Clonotypes were aligned to IMGT TRBV, TRBD and TRBJ reference segments using MiTCR v1.1. Analysis was restricted to V-J combinations with a frequency above 0.0001, which covered 99% to 99.2% of repertoires. The TCS score was defined as the ratio of F50 (clonal expansion) to E x V (chaos), calculated using BLOSUM62-based TCRdist between CDR3 peptides within each V-J. Welch's t-statistics and random forest reduced just over 500 V-J features to 13, which were used in a naive Bayes classifier (R e1071). TCRdb's own reprocessing of the public reads used fastp at Q25 and MiXCR and kept productive beta chains. Merged by CDR3 protein, the rows form single entries marked with the most common genes and DNA. The V and J calls come from TCRdb's annotation, not from the publication. This sample has about 600,000 distinct CDR3 sequences in its table, and approximately 15% of those were observed once. The ten largest clones add up to around 3.5% of the sample.

The germline V gene encodes CDR1 SNHLY and CDR2 FYNNEI. Trimming removed 5 bases from V and 3 bases from J; the gene matches leave 7 bases unexplained. The CDR3 runs 15 amino acids, cysteine and phenylalanine included. Here the CDR3 DNA is all that survives: 45 bases in frame from base 1. Ophthalmopathy patients had moderately to severely active disease, with a Clinical Activity Score of 3 or more, a NOSPECS grade of 4 or more, and a disease duration of less than 3 months. Patients with uncontrolled infections, other autoimmune diseases, pregnancy or lactation were excluded. Diagnoses relied on clinical symptoms, serum thyroxine and TRAb, thyroid ultrasound and orbital computed tomography. PBMCs were separated from roughly 9.3 ml of fresh peripheral blood using Ficoll-Paque density gradient centrifugation. Trizol reagent was used to extract total RNA, and RNA quality was then checked on an Agilent 2100 Bioanalyzer.

The sequencing input was blood. This TCR derives from a middle-aged woman with Graves' ophthalmopathy. The V and J segments used are TRBV2 and TRBJ2-7; TRBD2 matches 10 bases in the middle. Here the CDR3 is given as CASSYTRTSGYEQYF. The DNA sequence follows: TGTGCCAGCAGTTATACTAGGACTAGCGGCTACGAGCAGTACTTC.